The text below deals with one TCR beta chain. Study processing details: Quantification of nucleated cells was approximated via reference gene primer amplification. The method was immunoSEQ multiplex PCR; TCRdb's version includes in-frame clones alone and lacks a portion of them. D and trimming were read from the DNA, whereas the V and J calls and clone size are those reported in that table. The sample records about 150,000 clones, approximately 90% being singletons. This sample stems from a study of blood T cell repertoires in COVID-19. Study at large: Samples of COVID-19 (acute and convalescent) were obtained from the United States, Italy and Spain. From T cells, B-cell-depleted T cells, or PBMCs came the material, which was cDNA or gDNA.

Trimming removed 0 bases at V and 4 bases at J, with 12 bases between. The germline CDR1 and CDR2 sequences are KGHSH and LQKENI. The CDR3 consists of 15 residues. This sequence was found in a woman in her thirties or forties with acute or convalescent COVID-19. V and J are TRBV18 and TRBJ1-2; D call uncertain. Material for sequencing was peripheral blood. CDR3 DNA: TGTGCCAGCTCACCACCGTCCGAGTCGCCCTATGGCTACACCTTC. It yields the protein CASSPPSESPYGYTF.